This TCR beta chain came from a study of tumor-infiltrating lymphocytes in primary liver carcinoma. The ends were cut back, 1 base at V and 7 bases at J, with 17 bases in the middle. The germline gives CDR1 SGHDT, CDR2 YYEEEE. The CDR3 loop spans 15 amino acids. Constant-region priming of approximately 0.55 ug total RNA yielded TCR beta cDNA. Three nested multiplex PCR rounds, a slightly modified ARM-PCR method, built the TCR beta libraries. The study ran its first two PCR rounds for around 9 cycles each, using TRBV1-TRBV30 forward primers and a C-beta reverse primer. TCRdb re-derived calls from the multiplex PCR reads in MiXCR, one entry per CDR3 protein. The table lists about 74,000 distinct CDR3 sequences, 60% to 80% of them singletons. Co-extraction of both nucleic acids (RNA and DNA) used about 19-33 mg of unsorted bulk tissue. Study-wide results and limits: Blood had a significantly lower top-250-clone fraction than tumors did (p = 0.039).

A note on this clonotype: The antigen remains unidentified.

Material: liver tumor tissue from sampling region 4. Regarding subset: tumor region T4, right-lateral pole. The J gene is TRBJ2-5, the V gene TRBV5-6; D might be TRBD1 or TRBD2, each matching 5 bases. The TCR originated in a man aged 35-49 years with primary liver carcinoma and hepatitis B virus infection. The chain's CDR3 is CASSLRGARRGTQYF. DNA for the CDR3: TGTGCCAGCAGCTTGCGAGGGGCACGTCGAGGGACCCAGTACTTC. Full variable domain (outside the CDR3, taken from reference TRBV5-6 and TRBJ2-5): DAGVTQSPTHLIKTRGQQVTLRCSPKSGHDTVSWYQQALGQGPQFIFQYYEEEERQRGNFPDRFSGHQFPNYSSELNVNALLLGDSALYLCASSLRGARRGTQYFGPGTRLLVL.